This TCR beta chain derives from a study of early T cells in non-severe SARS-CoV-2 infection. Study-level results: VDJdb matching, biased toward anti-spike CD8 responses, missed private and CD4 specificities.

TCRdb re-analysed the 5' RACE reads in MiXCR, keeping a single row per CDR3 protein. The sample lists 65,000 to 90,000 distinct CDR3 sequences, around 12% occurring once. This clonotype has just a few counts. Its antigen is not known. The V and J ends lost 4 bases and 10 bases respectively, with 16 bases between them. CDR3 length equals 13 residues. The V gene's germline CDR1 is SGHAT and CDR2 FQNNGV. Sequencing was done on a sample of whole blood. The sequence derives from an adult who was a healthcare worker with PCR-confirmed SARS-CoV-2 infection or an uninfected control (not recorded which). V and J are TRBV11-2 and TRBJ1-1; no reliable D call. CDR3 in DNA: TGTGCCAGCAGCTCCGTTGAAGCCGGAGGAGCTTTCTTT. This gives the protein CASSSVEAGGAFF.